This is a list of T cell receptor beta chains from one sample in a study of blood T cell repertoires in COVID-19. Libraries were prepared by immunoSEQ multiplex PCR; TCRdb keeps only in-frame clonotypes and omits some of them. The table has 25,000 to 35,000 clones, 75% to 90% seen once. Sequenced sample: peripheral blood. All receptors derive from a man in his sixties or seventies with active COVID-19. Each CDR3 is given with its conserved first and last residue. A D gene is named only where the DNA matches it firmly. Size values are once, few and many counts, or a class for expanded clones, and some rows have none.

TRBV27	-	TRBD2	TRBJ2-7	TGTGCCAGCAGTTATGCGGGGGGATCCTCCTACGAGCAGTACTTC	CASSYAGGSSYEQYF
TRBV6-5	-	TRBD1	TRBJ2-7	TGTGCCAGCAGGGGGACAGGGGGCTACGAGCAGTACTTC	CASRGTGGYEQYF
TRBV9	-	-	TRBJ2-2	TGTGCCAGCAGCCCCCCCGAGGTCGCAGCCGGGGAGCTGTTTTTT	CASSPPEVAAGELFF
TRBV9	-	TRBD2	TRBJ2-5	TGTGCCAGCAGCGCCCCGGGACTAGCGGGCCAAGAGACCCAGTACTTC	CASSAPGLAGQETQYF
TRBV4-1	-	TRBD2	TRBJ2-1	TGCGCCAGCAGCCAAGTTCTCGGGGCTAGCGGGGGGAATGAGCAGTTCTTC	CASSQVLGASGGNEQFF
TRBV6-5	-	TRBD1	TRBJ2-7	TGTGCCAGCAGTTACTCGGGACAGGGCTACGAGCAGTACTTC	CASSYSGQGYEQYF
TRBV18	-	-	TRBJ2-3	TGTGCCAGCTCACCACGGAATCAGGGGAGCACAGATACGCAGTATTTT	CASSPRNQGSTDTQYF
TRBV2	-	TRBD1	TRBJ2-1	TGTGCCAGCAATTGGGACAGGGTTGAGAATGAGCAGTTCTTC	CASNWDRVENEQFF
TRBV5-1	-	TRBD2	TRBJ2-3	TGCGCCAGCAATACCGGGACTAGCGGGGCATTAGGCACAGATACGCAGTATTTT	CASNTGTSGALGTDTQYF
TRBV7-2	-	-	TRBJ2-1	TGTGCCAGCAGCTTAAAGCGGGCAGTCTACAATGAGCAGTTCTTC	CASSLKRAVYNEQFF
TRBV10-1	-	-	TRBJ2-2	TGCGCCAGCAGCAGGGGGAACACCGGGGAGCTGTTTTTT	CASSRGNTGELFF
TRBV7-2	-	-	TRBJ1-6	TGTGCCAGCAGCTTGGAGGGGAGATATAATTCACCCCTCCACTTT	CASSLEGRYNSPLHF
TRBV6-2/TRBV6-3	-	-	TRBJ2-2	TGTGCCAGCAGTTCTCCCCGGGTCACCGGGGAGCTGTTTTTT	CASSSPRVTGELFF
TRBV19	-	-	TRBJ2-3	TGTGCCAGTAGTATAACAACAGATACGCAGTATTTT	CASSITTDTQYF
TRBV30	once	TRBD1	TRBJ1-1	TGTGCCTGGAGACCGGGACAGATAGGCACTGAAGCTTTCTTT	CAWRPGQIGTEAFF
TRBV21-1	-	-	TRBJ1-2	TGTGCCAGCAGCAAAAAAAGGGGACAGTATGGCTACACCTTC	CASSKKRGQYGYTF
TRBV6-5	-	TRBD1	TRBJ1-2	TGTGCCAGCAGTACAGGACAGGGGCGGGTATATGGCTACACCTTC	CASSTGQGRVYGYTF
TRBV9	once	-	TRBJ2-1	TGTGCCAGCAGCGTAGATTTCCAGGGGAGGCAGTTCTTC	CASSVDFQGRQFF
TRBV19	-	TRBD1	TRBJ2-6	TGTGCCAGTAGTAAGGACAGGGGGGGGACCTCTGGGGCCAACGTCCTGACTTTC	CASSKDRGGTSGANVLTF
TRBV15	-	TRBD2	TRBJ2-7	TGTGCCACCAGCAGGGGGACTAGCTACGAGCAGTACTTC	CATSRGTSYEQYF
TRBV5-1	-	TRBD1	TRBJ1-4	TGCGCCAGCAGCAGAGACAGGGCTGGTAATGAAAAACTGTTTTTT	CASSRDRAGNEKLFF
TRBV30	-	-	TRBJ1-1	TGTGCCTGGAGTAGCCTTATGAACACTGAAGCTTTCTTT	CAWSSLMNTEAFF
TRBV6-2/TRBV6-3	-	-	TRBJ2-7	TGTGCCAGCAGTTACTACACGCTTCCCTACGAGCAGTACTTC	CASSYYTLPYEQYF
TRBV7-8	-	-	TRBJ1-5	TGTGCCAGCAGCTTATCGGGCAATCAGCCCCAGCATTTT	CASSLSGNQPQHF
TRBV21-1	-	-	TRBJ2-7	TGTGCCAGCACCTTACAGGGGACCTCCTACGAGCAGTACTTC	CASTLQGTSYEQYF
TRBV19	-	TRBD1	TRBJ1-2	TGTGCCAGTAGACCCTCCGACAGGGGAGCAAGCTACACCTTC	CASRPSDRGASYTF
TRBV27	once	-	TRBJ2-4	TGTGCCATCCTAGGGGGGGCCCTAGCCAAAAACATTCAGTACTTC	CAILGGALAKNIQYF
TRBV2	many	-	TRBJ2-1	TGTGCCAGCAGTGAGGTGGGGGCAGGTGAGCAGTTCTTC	CASSEVGAGEQFF
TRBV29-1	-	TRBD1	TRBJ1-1	TGCAGCGTTGGGGGAGCCGGGACAGCCAACACTGAAGCTTTCTTT	CSVGGAGTANTEAFF
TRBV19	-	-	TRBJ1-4	TGTGCCAGTAGTAACTCCCGGAGGACTAATGAAAAACTGTTTTTT	CASSNSRRTNEKLFF
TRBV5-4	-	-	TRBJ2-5	TGTGCCAGCAGCTCGAACCGACAGGAGCCCCAAGAGACCCAGTACTTC	CASSSNRQEPQETQYF
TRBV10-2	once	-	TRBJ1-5	TGCGCCAGCAGGGGTACGACAGGATTCGGGCAGCCCCAGCATTTT	CASRGTTGFGQPQHF
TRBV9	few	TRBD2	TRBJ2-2	TGTGCCAGCAGCGCCCTAGTAACTAGCGGGGTGAGCGGGGAGCTGTTTTTT	CASSALVTSGVSGELFF
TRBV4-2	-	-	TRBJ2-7	TGTGCCAGCAGCCTGGAGGGACAGTCCTACGAGCAGTACTTC	CASSLEGQSYEQYF
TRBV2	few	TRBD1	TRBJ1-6	TGTGCCAGCAGTGGACAGGGGAGAACTTCACCCCTCCACTTT	CASSGQGRTSPLHF
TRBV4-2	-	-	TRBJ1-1	TGTGCCAGCAGCCAAGATAGGGGAAGTAGGGGGAGCACTGAAGCTTTCTTT	CASSQDRGSRGSTEAFF
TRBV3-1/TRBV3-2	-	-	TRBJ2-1	TGTGCCAGCAGCCAAGGTCGGGGGGCCATATACAATGAGCAGTTCTTC	CASSQGRGAIYNEQFF
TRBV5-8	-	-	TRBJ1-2	TGTGCCAGCAGCTCAGGAGGACTCTGGACAGACCCCTACACCTTC	CASSSGGLWTDPYTF
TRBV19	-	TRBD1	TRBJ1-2	TGTGCCAGTACCGCCGGGACAGGGGCCGGCTACACCTTC	CASTAGTGAGYTF
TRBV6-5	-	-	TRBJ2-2	TGTGCCAGCAGGATACAGACCGGGGAGCTGTTTTTT	CASRIQTGELFF
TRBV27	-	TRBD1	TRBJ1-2	TGTGCCAGCAGTCTAACAACAGGGGGCGTTAGTGGCTACACCTTC	CASSLTTGGVSGYTF
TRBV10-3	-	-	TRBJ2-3	TGTGCCATCAGCCTCGGGGAGGGGGCAGATACGCAGTATTTT	CAISLGEGADTQYF
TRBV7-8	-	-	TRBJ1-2	TGTGCCAGCAGCCGGGAAGTAGGGGGGGCGTATGGCTACACCTTC	CASSREVGGAYGYTF
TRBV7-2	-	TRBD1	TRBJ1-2	TGTGCCAGCAGCTTAGCGATCGGCAGGGGGAAATCTAACTATGGCTACACCTTC	CASSLAIGRGKSNYGYTF
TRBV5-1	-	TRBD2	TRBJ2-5	TGCGCCAGCAGCCTCGGACTAGCGGCAGAGACCCAGTACTTC	CASSLGLAAETQYF
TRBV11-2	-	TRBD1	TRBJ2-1	TGTGCCAGCAGCCCCACCGGGACAGGTGGTCCGTTCTTC	CASSPTGTGGPFF
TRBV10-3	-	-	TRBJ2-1	TGTGCCATCAGTGCCCAACAGGTAGCCTACAATGAGCAGTTCTTC	CAISAQQVAYNEQFF
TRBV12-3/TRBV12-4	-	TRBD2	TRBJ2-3	TGTGCCAGCAGGAGGACTAGCGGAGATACGCAGTATTTT	CASRRTSGDTQYF
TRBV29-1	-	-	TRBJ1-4	TGCAGCGTCTCGGTGGAGGCGCGGGAAAAACTGTTTTTT	CSVSVEAREKLFF